This passage covers 11 T cell receptor beta chains from one sample sequenced in a study of T cells after yellow fever vaccination. TCRdb called the 5' RACE reads again in MiXCR, with one record for every CDR3 protein. This repertoire shows fewer than 100,000 distinct CDR3 sequences, roughly 6% found once; its top ten account for roughly 39%. The sample consisted of CD8+ T cells sorted from PBMCs, taken 10 days after the yellow fever booster vaccination. These receptor sequences come from a man younger than 30 who received the YFV17D yellow fever vaccine.

This clonotype was observed a handful of times. The J gene is TRBJ2-7, the V gene TRBV11-2, with D unclear. V lost 5 bases, J lost 4 bases, and 15 bases lay in between. Looked up from germline, CDR1 is SGHAT and CDR2 is FQNNGV. The CDR3 contains 14 residues. CDR3 bases: TGTGCCAGCAGCCCCGGGCCAGGCACATACGAGCAGTACTTC. Protein: CASSPGPGTYEQYF.

In this sample, this clonotype turned up many times. J is TRBJ2-7 and V is TRBV20-1; the D is unclear. The V and J ends lost 6 bases and 3 bases respectively, with 15 bases between them. The CDR3 runs to 13 residues. CDR1 and CDR2 (germline): DFQATT, SNEGSKA (reference sequence). CDR3 residues: CSALGRLDYEQYF. The CDR3 DNA reads as TGCAGTGCCCTTGGGCGGTTAGACTACGAGCAGTACTTC.

The V and J genes are TRBV7-9 and TRBJ2-5; D may be TRBD2 (5 bases). V was clipped by 5 bases and J by 3 bases, with 16 bases between them. Germline lookup yields CDR1 SEHNR and CDR2 FQNEAQ (reference sequence). The length of the CDR3 is 15 residues. CDR3 sequence reads: CASSPPVRVEETQYF. DNA for the CDR3: TGTGCCAGCAGCCCACCGGTGAGGGTCGAAGAGACCCAGTACTTC.

DNA for the CDR3: TGCGCCAGCAGCCCGTTCTTGGACTGGGATCAGCCCCAGCATTTT. Translation: CASSPFLDWDQPQHF. This chain uses TRBV4-3 with TRBJ1-5; D gene uncertain. CDR1 LGHNA and CDR2 YSLEER come from the germline V gene. This CDR3 spans 15 amino acids. Trimming left V 4 bases short and J 5 bases short, with 15 bases between.

The CDR3 DNA reads as TGTGCCAGCAGACTCGAGGTGGATTCACCCCTCCACTTT. It encodes CASRLEVDSPLHF. V and J are TRBV6-1 and TRBJ1-6; no clear D gene. There are 13 residues in the CDR3. Trimming removed 6 bases at V and 8 bases at J, with 11 bases between. Germline V gene data show CDR1 as MNHNS and CDR2 as SASEGT.

This clonotype has only a few counts. The chain recombines TRBV4-1 with TRBJ2-5, with TRBD1 matching over 7 bases. V dropped 3 bases and J dropped 5; count of bases not matched to a gene: 6. In germline, CDR1 is MGHRA, CDR2 YSYEKL. CDR3 length: 14 residues. CDR3 amino acids: CASSQRQGSETQYF. CDR3 bases: TGCGCCAGCAGCCAGAGACAGGGCTCGGAGACCCAGTACTTC.

This chain uses TRBV5-4 with TRBJ2-1; 12 bases match TRBD1. In germline, CDR1 is SGHNT, CDR2 YYREEE (reference sequence). The CDR3 consists of 14 residues. V was clipped by 0 bases and J by 14 bases; unmatched bases: 6. The CDR3 DNA reads TGTGCCAGCAGCTTGGAGGGACAGGGGGCGACGAAGTTCTTC. Its protein is CASSLEGQGATKFF. The full variable domain, with the rest looked up from reference TRBV5-4 and TRBJ2-1, is ETGVTQSPTHLIKTRGQQVTLRCSSQSGHNTVSWYQQALGQGPQFIFQYYREEENGRGNFPPRFSGLQFPNYSSELNVNALELDDSALYLCASSLEGQGATKFFGPGTRLTVL.

The chain uses TRBV12-3 or TRBV12-4 and TRBJ2-3; 8 nucleotides align to TRBD1. J was trimmed by 6 bases and V by 6 bases; bases with no gene match: 11. The CDR3 has 15 residues. CDR3 protein: CASSPDTTGGDTQYF. CDR3 sequence (DNA): TGTGCCAGCAGCCCGGACACCACAGGGGGGGATACGCAGTATTTT.

This clonotype was counted many times. This sequence joins TRBV12-3 or TRBV12-4 and TRBJ1-5, with D maybe TRBD1 (6 bases). V lost 3 bases and J 4 bases, leaving 13 bases between the germline ends. CDR3 length: 15 residues. CDR3 amino acids: CASSLVGGPNQPQHF. Written as DNA, the CDR3 is TGTGCCAGCAGTTTGGTAGGGGGACCTAATCAGCCCCAGCATTTT.

This chain links TRBV3-1 with TRBJ2-5; 8 bases agree with TRBD1. CDR1 and CDR2 from the germline V gene are LGHDT and YNNKEL (reference sequence). J lost 2 bases, V lost 0 bases, and 14 bases had no gene match. There are 19 residues in the CDR3. CDR3 residues: CASSQEDREVWGDQETQYF. DNA for the CDR3: TGTGCCAGCAGCCAAGAGGACAGGGAGGTGTGGGGGGATCAAGAGACCCAGTACTTC.

This clonotype was picked up a small number of times. V and J are TRBV27 and TRBJ1-2, with 8 bases matching TRBD1. Germline assignment: CDR1 MNHEY and CDR2 SMNVEV (reference sequence). The CDR3 runs 12 residues. With V trimmed by 6 bases and J by 6 bases, 3 bases remained unmatched. The CDR3 region is CASRNRGDGYTF. In nucleotides, the CDR3 is TGTGCCAGCAGGAACAGGGGGGATGGCTACACCTTC.